Sequencing of this T cell receptor (beta chain) was carried out in a study of metastatic and nonmetastatic thyroid tumors. On the study more broadly: Where malignant and benign thyroid patients were concerned, repertoires were compared across blood and tumor or nodule tissue. Whole-study findings and limits: The study reportedly found significantly higher TCR beta diversity in malignant thyroid tumors than benign nodules, in blood and tumor.

Patients underwent thyroid surgery, and none had received any treatment before it. TCRdb reanalyzed the PCR reads via MiXCR. The sample holds approximately 37,000 clones; about 16% are singletons and the top ten take around 4%. This clone occurred many times. Antigen: not known. The germline gives CDR1 MDHEN, CDR2 SYDVKM. Trimming removed 3 bases from V and 7 bases from J; junction bases left unmatched: 4. CDR3 size: 14 residues. The sample comprised blood. The clonotype was recovered from a female donor with papillary thyroid cancer or a benign thyroid nodule (not recorded which). Some clones in this sample may be carry-over from other donors' samples. The chain has TRBV28 and TRBJ1-4, with 8 bases lining up with TRBD1. CDR3 sequence reads: CASSLQGAGEKLFF. CDR3 sequence (DNA): TGTGCCAGCAGTTTGCAGGGGGCAGGTGAAAAACTGTTTTTT.